Below, 17 T cell receptor beta chains from the same sample are listed, as sequenced in a study of Graves' ophthalmopathy and Graves' hyperthyroidism. Transcripts of RNA were the source for amplifying TCR beta CDR3 regions. The workflow started with a first-round RT-PCR run with HTBI primers and then moved on to a second-round multiplex PCR. MiXCR, applied by TCRdb to the multiplex PCR reads, yields one record per CDR3 protein. The sample includes 400,000 or so distinct CDR3 sequences, roughly 15% seen only once; the top ten take roughly 2.4%. Sequencing was carried out using peripheral blood. The receptor set was obtained from an adult woman with stable Graves' hyperthyroidism.

This clonotype was counted only a few times. V is TRBV29-1 and J is TRBJ2-5, with D perhaps TRBD1 (7 bases). Trimming shortened V by 4 bases and J by 4 bases, and 10 bases separated the two germline ends. The CDR3 length is 12 residues. Per the germline V gene, CDR1 is SQVTM and CDR2 is ANQGSEA. Here the CDR3 DNA reads TGCAGCGTTGGTCAGGGGGGAGAGACCCAGTACTTC. It encodes CSVGQGGETQYF.

This clonotype was counted many times. The V call is TRBV6-2 or TRBV6-3, the J call TRBJ1-5, with no clear D. Trimming removed 5 bases at V and 5 bases at J, with 10 bases between. Germline V gene lookup returns CDR1 MNHEY and CDR2 SVGEGT. The CDR3 extends over 13 amino acids. The DNA for the CDR3 is TGTGCCAGCAGTGAGGAGTCGTATCAGCCCCAGCATTTT. Translated, it gives CASSEESYQPQHF.

This clonotype was counted ten times or more. The chain recombines TRBV10-3 with TRBJ2-5; no firm D call. The CDR3 is 15 amino acids. V dropped 3 bases and J dropped 2 bases, with 13 bases sitting between them. CDR1 and CDR2 (germline): ENHRY, SYGVKD. The CDR3: CAISDPIRVQETQYF. Here the CDR3 DNA reads TGTGCCATCAGTGATCCTATAAGGGTTCAAGAGACCCAGTACTTC.

Ten or more counts support this clonotype. The chain carries TRBV27 and TRBJ2-7; D remains unclear. Germline values: CDR1 MNHEY, CDR2 SMNVEV (reference sequence). The V gene lost 5 bases and the J gene lost 2 bases, with 10 bases spanning the gap. The CDR3 extends over 13 amino acids. The CDR3 DNA reads as TGTGCCAGCAGTCCTAGGATTGCCTACGAGCAGTACTTC. It yields the protein CASSPRIAYEQYF.

This clonotype was observed at least ten times. This chain connects TRBV12-3 or TRBV12-4 to TRBJ1-5, with 8 positions matching TRBD1. The length of the CDR3 is 12 residues. Germline trimming cut 5 bases from V and 9 bases from J; bases unmatched to any gene: 3. The CDR3 DNA reads TGTGCCAGCAGTCCTGGACAGGGGCCCCAGCATTTT. Encoded protein: CASSPGQGPQHF.

Many counts were recorded for this clonotype. The chain has TRBV6-2 or TRBV6-3 and TRBJ2-5, with TRBD2 matching over 12 bases. This CDR3 has 17 residues. With 0 bases clipped from V and 4 bases from J, the junction kept 6 bases outside the gene matches. The V gene's germline CDR1 is MNHEY and CDR2 SVGEGT. The CDR3 is CASSYSLAGGPLETQYF. CDR3 bases: TGTGCCAGCAGTTACTCGCTAGCGGGAGGGCCATTAGAGACCCAGTACTTC.

This clonotype was found many times. The gene calls are TRBV24-1 and TRBJ1-1, with D tentatively TRBD1 (6 bases). The CDR3 sequence is 15 residues long. Germline V gene sequence: CDR1 KGHDR, CDR2 SFDVKD. V dropped 4 bases and J dropped 1 base, with 12 bases sitting between them. CDR3 bases: TGTGCCACCAGTGACGCCAGGGGAGAGAACACTGAAGCTTTCTTT. Its translation: CATSDARGENTEAFF.

This clonotype was observed a few times. The chain recombines TRBV29-1 with TRBJ1-1, with 10 bases matching TRBD1. Germline CDR1 and CDR2: SQVTM and ANQGSEA. The CDR3 has 13 amino acids. After removal of 7 bases from V and 1 base from J, the junction contained 3 bases not matched to a gene. CDR3 loop: CSGDRGPNTEAFF. DNA of the CDR3: TGCAGCGGTGACAGGGGGCCGAACACTGAAGCTTTCTTT.

At least ten counts were recorded for this clonotype. Germline is not matched at one junction end, which may reflect a read error. The chain joins TRBV7-2 to TRBJ2-5; 7 bases align to TRBD1. This CDR3 is built from 15 residues. Germline CDR1 SGHTA, CDR2 FQGNSA. DNA for the CDR3: TGTGCCAGCAGCCTAGCCCGGGACAGTGGAGAGACCCAGTACTTC. Protein: CASSLARDSGETQYF.

This clonotype was detected ten times or more. This rearrangement joins TRBV20-1 to TRBJ2-4; no clear D. The V end lost 4 bases, the J end lost 0 bases, and 10 bases lay between the germline ends. The germline V gene has CDR1 DFQATT and CDR2 SNEGSKA (reference sequence). The CDR3 contains 14 residues. CDR3 in amino acids: CSATTRLAKNIQYF. CDR3 DNA sequence: TGCAGTGCTACCACAAGACTAGCCAAAAACATTCAGTACTTC.

This clonotype showed up many times. This chain uses TRBV6-5 with TRBJ1-1; the D is unclear. CDR1 and CDR2 from the germline V gene are MNHEY and SVGAGI. The CDR3 runs 16 residues. V dropped 0 bases and J dropped 1 base, with 12 bases sitting between them. CDR3 nucleotide sequence: TGTGCCAGCAGTTACTCGGGTGTCACAGCGAACACTGAAGCTTTCTTT. Translated: CASSYSGVTANTEAFF.

A few counts support this clonotype. The genes are TRBV20-1 and TRBJ2-7, with a weak D call TRBD1 (6 bases). The CDR3 totals 13 residues. V lost 5 bases to trimming and J lost 2 bases, with 13 bases between them. Germline loops: CDR1 DFQATT, CDR2 SNEGSKA (reference sequence). The CDR3 spells CSAPRGRAYEQYF. Written as DNA, the CDR3 is TGCAGTGCTCCCAGGGGTAGGGCCTACGAGCAGTACTTC.

Ten or more counts support this clonotype. This chain uses TRBV11-2 with TRBJ1-1; the D gene is possibly TRBD1 (5 bases). V lost 2 bases to trimming and J lost 1 base, with 8 bases between them. Germline-derived CDR1 and CDR2 are SGHAT and FQNNGV. This CDR3 spans 14 amino acids. CDR3 DNA sequence: TGTGCCAGCAGCTTAAGTGGGGGGAACACTGAAGCTTTCTTT. As protein: CASSLSGGNTEAFF.

There are many counts of this clonotype. The rearrangement links TRBV20-1 to TRBJ2-5; a possible D gene is TRBD2 (7 bases). The V and J ends lost 6 bases and 9 bases respectively, with 20 bases between them. CDR3 size: 13 residues. Looked up from germline, CDR1 is DFQATT and CDR2 is SNEGSKA (reference sequence). The CDR3 DNA reads TGCAGTGCACCGGGCGGGGGCGGTTTGGCCCAGTACTTC. Translating it yields CSAPGGGGLAQYF.

The chain is built from TRBV20-1 and TRBJ2-7; 10 positions agree with TRBD2. Germline V gene lookup returns CDR1 DFQATT and CDR2 SNEGSKA (reference sequence). This CDR3 comprises 15 residues. Unmatched junction bases numbered 5, after V lost 3 bases and J lost 0 bases. The CDR3 reads CSARGTSESSYEQYF. The CDR3 coding sequence is TGCAGTGCTAGGGGGACTAGCGAGAGCTCCTACGAGCAGTACTTC.

The V gene is TRBV29-1, the J gene TRBJ1-1; D gene uncertain. This CDR3 has 11 amino acids. Germline CDR1 is SQVTM and CDR2 is ANQGSEA. V gave up 1 base and J gave up 6 bases, with 6 bases separating them. As DNA, the CDR3 is TGCAGCGTTGAAGGGGTTTCTGAAGCTTTCTTT. This gives the protein CSVEGVSEAFF. Looking up the rest from reference TRBV29-1 and TRBJ1-1 gives the full variable domain: SAVISQKPSRDICQRGTSLTIQCQVDSQVTMMFWYRQQPGQSLTLIATANQGSEATYESGFVIDKFPISRPNLTFSTLTVSNMSPEDSSIYLCSVEGVSEAFFGQGTRLTVV.

This clonotype was detected ten times or more. CDR3: CSVATGANYGYTF. The CDR3, as DNA: TGCAGCGTGGCGACAGGGGCGAACTATGGCTACACCTTC. The chain has TRBV29-1 and TRBJ1-2, with 8 bases that match TRBD1. V gave up 6 bases and J gave up 2 bases; unmatched junction bases: 5. The V gene's germline CDR1 is SQVTM and CDR2 ANQGSEA. The CDR3 totals 13 residues.